This entry lists 15 T cell receptor beta chains sequenced from one sample in a study of CD8 T cells in ankylosing spondylitis. MiXCR, applied by TCRdb to the 5' RACE reads, yields one record per CDR3 protein. The profile covers fewer than 400,000 distinct CDR3 sequences, with over 12% appearing a single time and about 1% taken by the ten largest. Input material: blood, either unsorted or a sorted T cell fraction (not recorded which). The receptor set was obtained from a male donor with ankylosing spondylitis or in good health (not recorded which).

Only a few counts were recorded for this clonotype. The chain is built from TRBV4-1 and TRBJ2-5; D possibly corresponds to TRBD2 (6 bases). The germline V and J ends were trimmed by 1 base and 1 base, with 13 bases remaining between them. This CDR3 has 16 residues. Germline lookup yields CDR1 MGHRA and CDR2 YSYEKL. The CDR3 nucleotides read TGCGCCAGCAGCCAAGTTGGGGGACTCCTCCAAGAGACCCAGTACTTC. It encodes CASSQVGGLLQETQYF.

This sequence joins TRBV6-2 or TRBV6-3 and TRBJ2-1; 12 bases match TRBD2. Per germline, CDR1 MNHEY and CDR2 SVGEGT. The CDR3 contains 14 residues. J gave up 6 bases and V 8 bases, and 5 bases lay outside the gene matches. DNA of the CDR3: TGTGCCAGCGGACGGACTAGCGGGGTCAATGAGCAGTTCTTC. Amino acid sequence: CASGRTSGVNEQFF.

This clonotype was seen a few times. This rearrangement joins TRBV4-2 to TRBJ2-3; 11 bases fit TRBD1. The CDR3 covers 16 residues. The trim removed 4 bases at V and 3 bases at J, leaving 6 bases unmatched. Germline assignment: CDR1 LGHNA and CDR2 YNFKEQ. The CDR3 coding sequence is TGTGCCAGCAGCCTGACCGGGACAGGGGGGACAGATACGCAGTATTTT. Translation: CASSLTGTGGTDTQYF.

The chain carries TRBV5-1 and TRBJ2-7, with a weak D call TRBD2 (6 bases). Between the trimmed V and J ends, which lost 1 base and 6 bases, there was a span of 17 bases. Germline values: CDR1 SGHRS, CDR2 YFSETQ. This CDR3 region has 15 residues. CDR3 in DNA: TGCGCCAGCAGCTTGCAGGAGGGAGCCCCCCTCGAGCAGTACTTC. Amino acid sequence: CASSLQEGAPLEQYF.

The chain carries TRBV6-5 and TRBJ1-1, with TRBD1 matching over 9 bases. CDR3 size: 14 residues. V shed 2 bases, J shed 10 bases, and the junction held 8 bases outside the gene matches. The germline gives CDR1 MNHEY, CDR2 SVGAGI. CDR3: CASSYQQQGAGAFF. The CDR3 DNA follows: TGTGCCAGCAGTTACCAACAACAGGGGGCGGGAGCTTTCTTT.

The chain links TRBV29-1 to TRBJ1-2; perhaps TRBD1 as D (6 bases). The V and J ends lost 1 base and 3 bases respectively, with 9 bases between them. Germline CDR1 is SQVTM and CDR2 is ANQGSEA. This CDR3 has 13 amino acids. CDR3 region: CSVEGGADYGYTF. In DNA form, the CDR3 reads TGCAGCGTTGAAGGGGGGGCGGACTATGGCTACACCTTC.

Many counts were recorded for this clonotype. V is TRBV3-1 and J is TRBJ2-1; D call uncertain. Germline lookup yields CDR1 LGHDT and CDR2 YNNKEL (reference sequence). V was cut by 1 base and J by 0 bases, with 7 bases left in between. The CDR3 length is 15 residues. The DNA of the CDR3 is TGTGCCAGCAGCCAAGGGCTGGTCTCCTACAATGAGCAGTTCTTC. Residues: CASSQGLVSYNEQFF.

This clonotype was counted only a few times. This chain joins TRBV7-2 and TRBJ2-3; 9 bases fit TRBD2. CDR3 length: 16 amino acids. Trimming cost V 1 base and J 4 bases; bases outside gene matches: 6. Germline CDR1 SGHTA, CDR2 FQGNSA. CDR3 loop: CASSLVGGGGADTQYF. In nucleotides, the CDR3 is TGTGCCAGCAGCTTAGTAGGCGGGGGGGGGGCAGATACGCAGTATTTT.

The chain uses TRBV5-1 and TRBJ2-3; D is undetermined. CDR3 length: 14 residues. Per the germline V gene, CDR1 is SGHRS and CDR2 is YFSETQ. V lost 5 bases and J 4 bases, leaving 14 bases between the germline ends. The CDR3 DNA sequence: TGCGCCAGCAGGGGAATCATGTCGGCAGATACGCAGTATTTT. This sequence encodes CASRGIMSADTQYF.

V usage is TRBV4-1 and J usage is TRBJ2-5; D ambiguous. Germline V gives CDR1 MGHRA, CDR2 YSYEKL. V gave up 4 bases and J gave up 2 bases, with 14 bases separating them. The CDR3 spans 15 residues. The CDR3 DNA is TGCGCCAGCAGCCGCATTGACTGGGCACAAGAGACCCAGTACTTC. It codes for CASSRIDWAQETQYF.

This clonotype was seen at least ten times. This chain connects TRBV10-3 to TRBJ2-7, with a weak D call TRBD2 (5 bases). There are 15 residues in the CDR3. Germline V gene lookup returns CDR1 ENHRY and CDR2 SYGVKD. Trimming pared 2 bases from V and 6 bases from J, leaving 17 bases between. The CDR3 DNA follows: TGTGCCATCAGTGAGCCTGAAGGGCTGGGAGTCGAGCAGTACTTC. Translation: CAISEPEGLGVEQYF.

This clonotype occurred a few times. The rearrangement joins TRBV11-2 to TRBJ2-7; the D gene is possibly TRBD1 (5 bases). Deletions cut 1 base from V and 3 bases from J, with 13 bases between. This CDR3 region has 15 residues. The V gene's germline CDR1 is SGHAT and CDR2 FQNNGV. The chain's CDR3 is CASSLGTGTVYEQYF. CDR3 DNA: TGTGCCAGCAGCTTAGGCACAGGAACGGTCTACGAGCAGTACTTC. The full variable domain, completed using reference TRBV11-2 and TRBJ2-7, is EAGVAQSPRYKIIEKRQSVAFWCNPISGHATLYWYQQILGQGPKLLIQFQNNGVVDDSQLPKDRFSAERLKGVDSTLKIQPAKLEDSAVYLCASSLGTGTVYEQYFGPGTRLTVT.

The genes are TRBV5-5 and TRBJ1-6, with a weak D call TRBD1 (6 bases). The CDR3 runs to 14 residues. V lost 4 bases to trimming and J lost 9 bases, with 14 bases between them. Per the germline V gene, CDR1 is SGHKS and CDR2 is YYEKEE (reference sequence). CDR3 sequence: CASSLPGDRSPLHF. The DNA for the CDR3 is TGTGCCAGCAGCCTACCAGGGGACCGTTCACCCCTCCACTTT.

This clonotype was seen a few times. J is TRBJ2-2 and V is TRBV6-5; tentatively, D is TRBD1 (6 bases). CDR3 length: 16 amino acids. V dropped 2 bases and J dropped 5 bases, with 15 bases sitting between them. CDR1 is MNHEY and CDR2 is SVGAGI in the germline V gene. CDR3 nucleotide sequence: TGTGCCAGCAGTTACCTAGGGGGAGAAGGTACCGGGGAGCTGTTTTTT. It yields the protein CASSYLGGEGTGELFF.

This chain links TRBV6-1 with TRBJ2-5; 12 nucleotides line up with TRBD1. CDR3 length: 16 residues. Germline V gene sequence: CDR1 MNHNS, CDR2 SASEGT. Trimming took 6 bases from V and 6 from J; bases not matched to a gene: 11. CDR3 residues: CASRDPGTGGKQTQYF. CDR3 sequence (DNA): TGTGCCAGCAGGGACCCCGGGACAGGGGGCAAACAGACCCAGTACTTC.